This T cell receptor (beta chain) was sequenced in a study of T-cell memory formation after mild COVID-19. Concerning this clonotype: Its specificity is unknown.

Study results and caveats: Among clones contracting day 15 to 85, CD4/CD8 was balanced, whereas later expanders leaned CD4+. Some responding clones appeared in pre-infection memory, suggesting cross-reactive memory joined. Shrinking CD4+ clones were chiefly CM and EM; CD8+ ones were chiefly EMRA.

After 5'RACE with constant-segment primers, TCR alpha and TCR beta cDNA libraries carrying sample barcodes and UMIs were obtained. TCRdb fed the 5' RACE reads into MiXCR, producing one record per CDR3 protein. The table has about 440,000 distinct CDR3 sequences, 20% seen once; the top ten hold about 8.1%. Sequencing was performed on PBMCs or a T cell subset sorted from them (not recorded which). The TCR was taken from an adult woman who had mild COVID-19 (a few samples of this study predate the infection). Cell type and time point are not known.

CDR3 sequence: CASSLTYSNEQFF. The CDR3 DNA follows: TGCGCCAGCAGCTTGACCTACTCCAATGAGCAGTTCTTC. This sequence joins TRBV5-1 and TRBJ2-1; unclear D gene. Trimming removed 1 base from V and 6 bases from J, with 8 bases in between. Germline assignment: CDR1 SGHRS and CDR2 YFSETQ. The CDR3 runs to 13 residues.